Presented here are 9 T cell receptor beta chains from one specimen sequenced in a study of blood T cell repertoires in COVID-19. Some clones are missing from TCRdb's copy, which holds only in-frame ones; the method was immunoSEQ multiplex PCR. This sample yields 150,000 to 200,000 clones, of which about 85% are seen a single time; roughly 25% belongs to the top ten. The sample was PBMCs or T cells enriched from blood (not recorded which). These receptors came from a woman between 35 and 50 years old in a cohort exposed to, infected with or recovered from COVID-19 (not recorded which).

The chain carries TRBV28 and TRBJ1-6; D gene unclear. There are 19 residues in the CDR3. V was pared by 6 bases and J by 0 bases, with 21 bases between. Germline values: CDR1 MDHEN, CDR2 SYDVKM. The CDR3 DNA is TGTGCCAGCAGCCCTCCTAGGTACAAAACGAACTCCTATAATTCACCCCTCCACTTT. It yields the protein CASSPPRYKTNSYNSPLHF. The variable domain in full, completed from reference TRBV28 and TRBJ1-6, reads DVKVTQSSRYLVKRTGEKVFLECVQDMDHENMFWYRQDPGLGLRLIYFSYDVKMKEKGDIPEGYSVSREKKERFSLILESASTNQTSMYLCASSPPRYKTNSYNSPLHFGNGTRLTVT.

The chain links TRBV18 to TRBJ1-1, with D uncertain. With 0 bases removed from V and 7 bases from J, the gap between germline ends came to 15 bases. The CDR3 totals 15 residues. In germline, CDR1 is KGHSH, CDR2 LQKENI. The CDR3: CASSPPAGKILEAFF. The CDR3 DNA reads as TGTGCCAGCTCACCACCGGCAGGAAAAATCCTTGAAGCTTTCTTT.

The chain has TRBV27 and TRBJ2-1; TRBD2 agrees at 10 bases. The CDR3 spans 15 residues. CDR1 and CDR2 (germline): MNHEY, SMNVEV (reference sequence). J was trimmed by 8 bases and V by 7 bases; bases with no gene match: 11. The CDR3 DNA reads TGTGCCAGCACCTTAGGGGCTAGCGGGAGAGATGAGCAGTTCTTC. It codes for CASTLGASGRDEQFF.

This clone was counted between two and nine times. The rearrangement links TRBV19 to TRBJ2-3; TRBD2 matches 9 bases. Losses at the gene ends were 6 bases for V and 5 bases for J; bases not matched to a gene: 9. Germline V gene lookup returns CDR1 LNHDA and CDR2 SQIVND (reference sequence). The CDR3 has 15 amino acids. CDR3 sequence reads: CASRSIAGAVDTQYF. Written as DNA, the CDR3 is TGTGCCAGTAGGTCAATAGCGGGGGCGGTAGATACGCAGTATTTT.

The CDR3 DNA reads TGCAGCGTTGAAGAGAGGGCGGGCTACACCTTC. Its protein is CSVEERAGYTF. V usage is TRBV29-1 and J usage is TRBJ1-2; D remains ambiguous. The CDR3 contains 11 residues. With 0 bases removed from V and 8 bases from J, the gap between germline ends came to 7 bases. Looked up from germline, CDR1 is SQVTM and CDR2 is ANQGSEA.

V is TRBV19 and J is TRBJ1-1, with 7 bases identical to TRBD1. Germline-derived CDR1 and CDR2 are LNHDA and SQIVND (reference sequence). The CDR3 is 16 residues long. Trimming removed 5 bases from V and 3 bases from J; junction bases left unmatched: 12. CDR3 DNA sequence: TGTGCCAGTAGTGCTTACGACAGGGTGACAGACACTGAAGCTTTCTTT. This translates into CASSAYDRVTDTEAFF.

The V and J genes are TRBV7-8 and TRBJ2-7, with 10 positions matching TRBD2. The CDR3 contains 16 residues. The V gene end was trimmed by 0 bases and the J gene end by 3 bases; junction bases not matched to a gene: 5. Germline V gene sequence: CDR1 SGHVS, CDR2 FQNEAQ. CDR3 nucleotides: TGTGCCAGCAGCTTAGCTCGGACTAGCGGTTTCTACGAGCAGTACTTC. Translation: CASSLARTSGFYEQYF.

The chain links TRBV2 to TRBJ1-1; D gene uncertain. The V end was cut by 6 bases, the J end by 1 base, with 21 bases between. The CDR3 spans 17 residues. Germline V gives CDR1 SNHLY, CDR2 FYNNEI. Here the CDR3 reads CASRRSVLEQQNTEAFF. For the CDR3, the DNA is TGTGCCAGCAGGAGATCGGTACTGGAACAGCAGAACACTGAAGCTTTCTTT.

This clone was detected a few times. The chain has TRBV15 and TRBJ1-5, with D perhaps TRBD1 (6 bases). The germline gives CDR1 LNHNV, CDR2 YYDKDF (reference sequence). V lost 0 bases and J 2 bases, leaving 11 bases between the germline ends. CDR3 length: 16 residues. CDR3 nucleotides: TGTGCCACCAGCAGAGATGCAGGGGAACGCAATCAGCCCCAGCATTTT. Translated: CATSRDAGERNQPQHF.